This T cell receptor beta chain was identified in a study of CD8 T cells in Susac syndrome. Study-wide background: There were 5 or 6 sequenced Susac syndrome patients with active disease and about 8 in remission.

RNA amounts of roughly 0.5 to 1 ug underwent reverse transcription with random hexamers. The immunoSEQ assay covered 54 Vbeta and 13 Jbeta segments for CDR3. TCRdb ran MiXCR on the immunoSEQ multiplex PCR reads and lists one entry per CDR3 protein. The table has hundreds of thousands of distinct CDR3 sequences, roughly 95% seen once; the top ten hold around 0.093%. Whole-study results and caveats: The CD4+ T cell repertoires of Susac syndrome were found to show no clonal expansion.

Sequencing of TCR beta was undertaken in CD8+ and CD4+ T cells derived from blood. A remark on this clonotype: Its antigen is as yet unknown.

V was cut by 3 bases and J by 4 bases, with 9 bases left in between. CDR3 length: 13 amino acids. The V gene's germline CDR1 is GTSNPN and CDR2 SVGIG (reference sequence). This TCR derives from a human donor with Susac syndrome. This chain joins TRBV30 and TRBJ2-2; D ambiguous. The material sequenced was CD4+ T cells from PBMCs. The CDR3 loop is CAWSRTSTGELFF. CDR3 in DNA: TGTGCCTGGAGCCGGACGTCCACCGGGGAGCTGTTTTTT.